A selection of T cell receptor beta chains follows, all from one sample in a study of shared clonotypes between healthy human individuals. Measured with immunoSEQ multiplex PCR; TCRdb has only the in-frame clones, and not every one. The sample has just over 2,000,000 clones; over 85% are singletons. What was sequenced was naive CD4+ T cells sorted from blood. These receptor sequences come from a man between 18 and 29 years old in good health. Both conserved end residues are part of each CDR3. The D gene is left open where the match is weak.

NA	TRBJ2-2	TRBV6-5	TGTGCCAGCAGTTACGATCGGAGGGAGACGGGGGAGCTGTTTTTT	CASSYDRRETGELFF
TRBD1	TRBJ2-7	TRBV5-1	TGCGCCAGCAGCTTGGTCCAGGGGGCGGGAGAGCAGTACTTC	CASSLVQGAGEQYF
NA	TRBJ1-6	TRBV18	TGTGCCAGCTCACCACCCGGGACACCTTCACCCCTCCACTTT	CASSPPGTPSPLHF
NA	TRBJ1-6	TRBV9	TGTGCCAGCAGCGTAGAATTGCAGGGTACCCTCCACTTT	CASSVELQGTLHF
TRBD2	TRBJ2-5	TRBV9	TGTGCCAGCAGCTATGGGACTACGCAAGAGACCCAGTACTTC	CASSYGTTQETQYF
TRBD2	TRBJ2-1	TRBV7-2	TGTGCCGGCAGCTCGGGACTAGCGGGAGTCCATGAGCAGTTCTTC	CAGSSGLAGVHEQFF
NA	TRBJ1-3	TRBV2	TGTGCCAGCACCGAAGGGGTGACGGGAAACACCATATATTTT	CASTEGVTGNTIYF
NA	TRBJ1-4	TRBV19	TGTGCCAGTATGAAGAGGGTCGGCGAAAAACTGTTTTTT	CASMKRVGEKLFF
NA	TRBJ2-4	TRBV4-1	TGCGCCAGCAGCCAAGAAGGACGGTTTGGAAACATTCAGTACTTC	CASSQEGRFGNIQYF
NA	TRBJ1-1	TRBV7-2	TGTGCCAGCAGCTTAGAGGCCCTCGGGCACACTGAAGCTTTCTTT	CASSLEALGHTEAFF
NA	TRBJ2-5	TRBV20-1	TGCAGTGCTGGGTCCGGGGGAGGCCAGTACTTC	CSAGSGGGQYF